A single sample is the source of the 29 T cell receptor beta chains below, sequenced in a study of blood T cell repertoires in COVID-19. The data were produced by immunoSEQ multiplex PCR, yet TCRdb's version contains in-frame clones alone and is incomplete. This sample has around 390,000 clones, with 87% found just once. Sample: PBMCs or T cells enriched from blood (not recorded which). These TCRs come from a woman aged 45-60 years who had recovered from COVID-19.

The V call is TRBV5-1, the J call TRBJ2-2; D might be TRBD2 (6 bases). Germline values: CDR1 SGHRS, CDR2 YFSETQ. This CDR3 comprises 16 residues. Trimming left V 0 bases short and J 3 bases short, with 12 bases between. The CDR3 here is CASSLEPGTYTGELFF. CDR3 DNA: TGCGCCAGCAGCTTGGAACCGGGGACTTACACCGGGGAGCTGTTTTTT.

The V gene is TRBV19, the J gene TRBJ2-5; D possibly corresponds to TRBD1 (5 bases). V lost 4 bases to trimming and J lost 2 bases, with 11 bases between them. Germline V gene lookup returns CDR1 LNHDA and CDR2 SQIVND (reference sequence). The CDR3 spans 14 residues. The CDR3 loop reads CASSKQVGQETQYF. CDR3 coding DNA: TGTGCCAGTAGTAAACAGGTGGGGCAAGAGACCCAGTACTTC. Using reference TRBV19 and TRBJ2-5 for the parts outside the CDR3, the full variable domain is DGGITQSPKYLFRKEGQNVTLSCEQNLNHDAMYWYRQDPGQGLRLIYYSQIVNDFQKGDIAEGYSVSREKKESFPLTVTSAQKNPTAFYLCASSKQVGQETQYFGPGTRLLVL.

The gene calls are TRBV19 and TRBJ2-4, with a tentative D call TRBD2 (5 bases). The CDR3 contains 15 residues. Germline loops: CDR1 LNHDA, CDR2 SQIVND (reference sequence). Deletions cut 6 bases from V and 6 bases from J, with 18 bases between. Here the CDR3 DNA reads TGTGCCAGTAGAGATAGAGGGAATTCCCCAAACATTCAGTACTTC. This translates into CASRDRGNSPNIQYF.

The CDR3 nucleotides are TGCGCCAGCAGTCGATCCACGTTAACGGGACAGGGACCCTACGAGCAGTACTTC. Translated, it gives CASSRSTLTGQGPYEQYF. This chain links TRBV23-1 with TRBJ2-7; 9 bases line up with TRBD1. TRBV23-1 is known as an ORF, though its function is uncertain. This CDR3 is 18 amino acids long. J gave up 2 bases and V 4 bases, and 15 bases lay outside the gene matches.

V gene TRBV27 combines with J gene TRBJ2-3; D is possibly TRBD2 (6 bases). The V end was cut by 5 bases, the J end by 8 bases, with 11 bases between. The CDR3 loop spans 12 amino acids. Germline-derived CDR1 and CDR2 are MNHEY and SMNVEV (reference sequence). The DNA of the CDR3 is TGTGCCAGCAGTCTACCCGGGAGTACGCAGTATTTT. Translated: CASSLPGSTQYF.

This chain connects TRBV13 to TRBJ1-3, with D uncertain. The CDR3 spans 14 residues. Germline CDR1 is PRHDT and CDR2 is FYEKMQ (reference sequence). The V end lost 3 bases, the J end lost 1 base, and 7 bases lay between the germline ends. For the CDR3, the DNA is TGTGCCAGCAGCTTGGGCCAATCTGGAAACACCATATATTTT. Residues: CASSLGQSGNTIYF.

In this sample, this clone turned up once. V is TRBV19 and J is TRBJ2-3; TRBD2 agrees at 10 bases. The CDR3 loop spans 14 amino acids. V shed 5 bases and J 3 bases; nucleotides not matched to a gene: 2. Germline V gene lookup returns CDR1 LNHDA and CDR2 SQIVND (reference sequence). DNA for the CDR3: TGTGCCAGTAGTGGACTAGCGGAGACAGATACGCAGTATTTT. Its translation is CASSGLAETDTQYF. Looking up the rest from reference TRBV19 and TRBJ2-3 gives the full variable domain: DGGITQSPKYLFRKEGQNVTLSCEQNLNHDAMYWYRQDPGQGLRLIYYSQIVNDFQKGDIAEGYSVSREKKESFPLTVTSAQKNPTAFYLCASSGLAETDTQYFGPGTRLTVL.

This clone was observed a few times. The sample holds other DNA sequences that translate to the same CDR3. The chain carries TRBV7-9 and TRBJ1-6; D gene unclear. Trimming removed 1 base from V and 4 bases from J, with 5 bases in between. Germline CDR1 SEHNR, CDR2 FQNEAQ (reference sequence). CDR3 size: 14 residues. CDR3 residues: CASSLEQYNSPLHF. Written as DNA, the CDR3 is TGTGCCAGCAGCTTAGAACAGTATAATTCACCCCTCCACTTT. The full variable domain, rest sourced from reference TRBV7-9 and TRBJ1-6, is DTGVSQNPRHKITKRGQNVTFRCDPISEHNRLYWYRQTLGQGPEFLTYFQNEAQLEKSRLLSDRFSAERPKGSFSTLEIQRTEQGDSAMYLCASSLEQYNSPLHFGNGTRLTVT.

The rearrangement joins TRBV10-3 to TRBJ2-1; TRBD2 matches at 7 bases. Looked up from germline, CDR1 is ENHRY and CDR2 is SYGVKD. V dropped 4 bases and J dropped 6; count of bases not matched to a gene: 6. CDR3 length equals 14 residues. The CDR3 here is CAISGGSGSNEQFF. DNA of the CDR3: TGTGCCATCAGTGGGGGTAGCGGGTCCAATGAGCAGTTCTTC.

There are a few counts of this clone. The CDR3 sequence is CAISGWDRDYGYTF. The CDR3 nucleotides read TGTGCCATCAGTGGGTGGGACAGAGATTATGGCTACACCTTC. The chain links TRBV10-3 to TRBJ1-2; 7 positions match TRBD1. This CDR3 contains 14 residues. Trimming removed 4 bases from V and 5 bases from J; junction bases left unmatched: 7. The germline gives CDR1 ENHRY, CDR2 SYGVKD.

The rearrangement uses TRBV28 and TRBJ1-2; no definite D call. The CDR3 spans 13 residues. Trimming took off 4 bases at V and 5 bases at J, with 11 bases between the two ends. Germline V gene sequence: CDR1 MDHEN, CDR2 SYDVKM. CDR3 sequence: CASSSPGGYGYTF. CDR3 in DNA: TGTGCCAGCAGTTCCCCCGGCGGTTATGGCTACACCTTC.

The chain recombines TRBV28 with TRBJ2-3; 11 bases match TRBD2. V lost 5 bases, J lost 8 bases, and 9 bases stayed unmatched. The CDR3 extends over 15 amino acids. Per germline, CDR1 MDHEN and CDR2 SYDVKM. The CDR3 bases are TGTGCCAGCAGTCCTATAGCGGGGGGGCCCGGTACGCAGTATTTT. Translation: CASSPIAGGPGTQYF.

The V call is TRBV27, the J call TRBJ1-5, with 7 bases lining up with TRBD1. Germline CDR1 reads MNHEY; CDR2 reads SMNVEV (reference sequence). J was trimmed by 7 bases and V by 5 bases; bases with no gene match: 8. The CDR3 consists of 14 residues. The chain's CDR3 is CASSRTGDIQPQHF. The CDR3 bases are TGTGCCAGCAGTCGCACAGGGGATATCCAGCCCCAGCATTTT.

For the CDR3, the DNA is TGTGCCAGCAGCCGGACCGCTAGCGGGGGGGCCGGTGAGCAGTTCTTC. Protein sequence: CASSRTASGGAGEQFF. The chain links TRBV7-8 to TRBJ2-1; TRBD2 agrees at 12 bases. Looked up from germline, CDR1 is SGHVS and CDR2 is FQNEAQ. V was pared by 5 bases and J by 9 bases, with 11 bases of the junction left unmatched. This CDR3 has 16 amino acids.

The genes are TRBV27 and TRBJ1-6; the match to TRBD1 covers 7 bases. J gave up 9 bases and V 3 bases, and 5 bases lay outside the gene matches. The CDR3 is made up of 14 amino acids. Germline assignment: CDR1 MNHEY and CDR2 SMNVEV (reference sequence). The CDR3 DNA sequence: TGTGCCAGCAGTTTGGGACAGCGAGGTTCACCCCTCCACTTT. This encodes CASSLGQRGSPLHF.

This chain uses TRBV4-1 with TRBJ1-2; 8 nucleotides line up with TRBD1. Germline loops: CDR1 MGHRA, CDR2 YSYEKL. With V trimmed by 2 bases and J by 7 bases, 9 bases remained unmatched. The CDR3 covers 15 residues. Written as DNA, the CDR3 is TGCGCCAGCAGCCAACCTAAGGGGACAGGTCTTGGCTACACCTTC. It codes for CASSQPKGTGLGYTF.

The J gene is TRBJ2-5, the V gene TRBV7-8, with TRBD2 identical over 10 bases. The CDR3 has 16 amino acids. The V and J ends lost 2 bases and 9 bases, in that order; junction bases with no gene match: 12. CDR1 SGHVS and CDR2 FQNEAQ come from the germline V gene. The CDR3 coding sequence is TGTGCCAGCAGCTTATCCCCTAGCGGGGGCGTAGCGGCCCAGTACTTC. This sequence encodes CASSLSPSGGVAAQYF.

The table lists this clone with many counts. Compared with germline, one end of the junction differs, possibly owing to a read error. This sequence joins TRBV11-2 and TRBJ2-1, with 8 bases aligning to TRBD2. The CDR3 has 14 residues. Germline loops: CDR1 SGHAT, CDR2 FQNNGV. The CDR3 loop reads CATSPGLAINEQFF. DNA of the CDR3: TGTGCCACCAGCCCAGGACTAGCTATAAATGAGCAGTTCTTC.

This chain links TRBV5-5 with TRBJ1-6, with D perhaps TRBD1 (5 bases). This CDR3 is 17 amino acids long. The germline gives CDR1 SGHKS, CDR2 YYEKEE (reference sequence). Trimming pared 1 base from V and 1 base from J, leaving 12 bases between. CDR3 sequence reads: CASSLPNQGSYNSPLHF. The CDR3 DNA reads as TGTGCCAGCAGCTTGCCAAATCAGGGATCCTATAATTCACCCCTCCACTTT.

The chain couples TRBV25-1 to TRBJ2-5; TRBD2 might be the D (5 bases). Germline loops: CDR1 MGHDK, CDR2 SYGVNS. The V end was cut by 1 base, the J end by 5 bases, with 11 bases between. There are 14 residues in the CDR3. In nucleotides, the CDR3 is TGTGCCAGCAGTGAATTCTCGGGAAAGGAGACCCAGTACTTC. This sequence encodes CASSEFSGKETQYF.

The CDR3 reads CASSLRTLTGNTIYF. The CDR3 nucleotides read TGTGCCAGCAGTCTCAGGACACTTACTGGAAACACCATATATTTT. V gene TRBV28 combines with J gene TRBJ1-3, with D maybe TRBD1 (5 bases). Germline V gene sequence: CDR1 MDHEN, CDR2 SYDVKM. V was trimmed by 5 bases and J by 2 bases, leaving 13 bases between them. The CDR3 sequence is 15 residues long.

The rearrangement uses TRBV6-5 and TRBJ2-7; D is perhaps TRBD1 (6 bases). Germline V lookup: CDR1 MNHEY, CDR2 SVGAGI. Trimming stripped 5 bases from V and 3 bases from J, with 17 bases between. The CDR3 loop spans 15 amino acids. CDR3: CASSSPGAALYEQYF. CDR3 nucleotides: TGTGCCAGCAGTAGTCCAGGGGCGGCTCTCTACGAGCAGTACTTC.

The chain uses TRBV3-1 (or the pseudogene TRBV3-2) and TRBJ2-1; TRBD2 agrees at 8 bases. The CDR3 has 16 amino acids. Germline V gene data show CDR1 as LGHDT and CDR2 as YNNKEL (reference sequence). V was pared by 5 bases and J by 0 bases, with 6 bases of the junction left unmatched. CDR3 sequence reads: CASSSQLADSYNEQFF. CDR3 in DNA: TGTGCCAGCAGCTCCCAACTAGCGGACTCCTACAATGAGCAGTTCTTC.

This clone was observed a few times. J is TRBJ1-1 and V is TRBV2, with D tentatively TRBD1 (6 bases). CDR1 is SNHLY and CDR2 is FYNNEI in the germline V gene. V was pared by 6 bases and J by 0 bases, with 11 bases between. This CDR3 region has 14 residues. The CDR3 reads CASRGQRLNTEAFF. The CDR3 DNA reads as TGTGCCAGCAGAGGACAGCGACTGAACACTGAAGCTTTCTTT. Based on the CDR3 plus reference TRBV2 and TRBJ1-1, the full variable domain is EPEVTQTPSHQVTQMGQEVILRCVPISNHLYFYWYRQILGQKVEFLVSFYNNEISEKSEIFDDQFSVERPDGSNFTLKIRSTKLEDSAMYFCASRGQRLNTEAFFGQGTRLTVV.

The J gene is TRBJ1-6, the V gene TRBV25-1, with no clear D. V lost 2 bases to trimming and J lost 1 base, with 3 bases between them. The CDR3 runs 14 residues. Germline lookup yields CDR1 MGHDK and CDR2 SYGVNS. The CDR3, as DNA: TGTGCCAGCAGTGAAACATCCTATAATTCACCCCTCCACTTT. This translates into CASSETSYNSPLHF.

Concerning this clone: An end of the junction differs from the germline gene, which may be a read error. The chain uses TRBV7-7 and TRBJ2-1; 14 positions match TRBD2. This CDR3 spans 16 amino acids. CDR1 and CDR2 (germline): SSHAT, FNYEAQ (reference sequence). CDR3 sequence: CASSPRTSGGTDEQFF. The CDR3 DNA is TGTGCTAGCAGCCCCCGGACTAGCGGGGGGACGGATGAGCAGTTCTTC.

The chain has TRBV7-9 and TRBJ2-3; maybe TRBD2 (5 bases). Between the trimmed V and J ends, which lost 4 bases and 2 bases, there was a span of 13 bases. The CDR3 has 15 residues. Germline CDR1 SEHNR, CDR2 FQNEAQ (reference sequence). The CDR3 DNA is TGTGCCAGCAGCTCCCGGGAAAGAAACACAGATACGCAGTATTTT. Translating gives CASSSRERNTDTQYF.

The gene calls are TRBV18 and TRBJ2-7; the D is unclear. The CDR3 sequence is 13 residues long. Germline V gene sequence: CDR1 KGHSH, CDR2 LQKENI. V was cut by 0 bases and J by 8 bases, with 11 bases left in between. The CDR3, as DNA: TGTGCCAGCTCACCACCGTCGGAGCCAAAGCAGTACTTC. Protein product: CASSPPSEPKQYF.

The V and J genes are TRBV4-2 and TRBJ1-2; D not certain. The CDR3 runs to 15 residues. The germline CDR1 and CDR2 sequences are LGHNA and YNFKEQ. V lost 0 bases to trimming and J lost 5 bases, with 13 bases between them. CDR3 bases: TGTGCCAGCAGCCAAGATAGCGGAAGAGGGTATGGCTACACCTTC. Residues: CASSQDSGRGYGYTF.